This T cell receptor beta chain was recorded in a study of neoadjuvant nivolumab and ipilimumab in lung cancer. Study background: Nivolumab 3 mg/kg was given days 1, 15 and 29, plus ipilimumab 1 mg/kg day 1 in combination.

Profiling relied on immunoSEQ multiplex PCR, and the TCRdb table lists in-frame clones only, not all of them. The data contain more than 6,000 clones, around 77% of them seen just once; the ten biggest clones take up approximately 4.3%. The CDR3 runs 14 residues. CDR1 and CDR2 (germline): MNHNS, SASEGT. Trimming took 4 bases from V and 7 from J, leaving 16 bases between them. Whole-study findings and limits: Only two of four nivolumab-treated tumors gained richness and clonality by surgery.

In the case of this clone: Its antigen is unidentified.

The source of this sequence is an adult with non-small cell lung cancer. The chain carries TRBV6-1 and TRBJ2-5; maybe TRBD2 (5 bases). The material was tumor tissue, obtained after neoadjuvant nivolumab, alone or with ipilimumab, at or shortly before surgery. CDR3 loop: CASSARAAGLTQYF. CDR3 nucleotides: TGTGCCAGCAGTGCCCGGGCGGCGGGTCTGACCCAGTACTTC.